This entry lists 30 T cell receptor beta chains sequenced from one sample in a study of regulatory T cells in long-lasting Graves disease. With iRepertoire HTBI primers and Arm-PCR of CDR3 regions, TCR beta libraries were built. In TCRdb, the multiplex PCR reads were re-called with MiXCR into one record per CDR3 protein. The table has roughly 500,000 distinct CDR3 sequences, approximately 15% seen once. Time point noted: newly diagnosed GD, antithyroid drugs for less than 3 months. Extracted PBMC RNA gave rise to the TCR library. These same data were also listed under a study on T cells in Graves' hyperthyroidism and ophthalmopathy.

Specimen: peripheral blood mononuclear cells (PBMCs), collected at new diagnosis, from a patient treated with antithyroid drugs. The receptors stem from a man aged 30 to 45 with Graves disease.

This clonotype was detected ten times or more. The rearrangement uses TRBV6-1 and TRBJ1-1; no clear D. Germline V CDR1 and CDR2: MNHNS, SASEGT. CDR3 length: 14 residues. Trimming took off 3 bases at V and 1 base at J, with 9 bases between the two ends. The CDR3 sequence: CASSETTSNTEAFF. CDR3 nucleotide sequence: TGTGCCAGCAGTGAGACCACATCGAACACTGAAGCTTTCTTT.

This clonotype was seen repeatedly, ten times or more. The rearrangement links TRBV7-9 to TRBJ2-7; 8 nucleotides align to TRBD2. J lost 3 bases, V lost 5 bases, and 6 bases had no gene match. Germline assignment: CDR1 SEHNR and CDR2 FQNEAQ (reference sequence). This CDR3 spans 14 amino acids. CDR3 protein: CASSEAGTSYEQYF. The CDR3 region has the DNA TGTGCCAGCAGCGAGGCCGGGACTAGCTACGAGCAGTACTTC.

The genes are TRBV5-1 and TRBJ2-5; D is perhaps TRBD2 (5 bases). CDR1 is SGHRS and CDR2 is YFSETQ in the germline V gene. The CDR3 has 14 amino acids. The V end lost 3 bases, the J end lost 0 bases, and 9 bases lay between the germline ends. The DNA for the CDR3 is TGCGCCAGCAGCTACCTACTAGACCAAGAGACCCAGTACTTC. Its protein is CASSYLLDQETQYF.

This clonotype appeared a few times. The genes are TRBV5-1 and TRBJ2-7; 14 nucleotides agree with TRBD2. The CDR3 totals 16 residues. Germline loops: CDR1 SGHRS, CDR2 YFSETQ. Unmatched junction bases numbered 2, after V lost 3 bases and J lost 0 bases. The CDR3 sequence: CASSYGTSGSSYEQYF. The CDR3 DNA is TGCGCCAGCAGCTATGGGACTAGCGGGAGCTCCTACGAGCAGTACTTC.

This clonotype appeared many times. CDR3 in amino acids: CASSQYGTGDYGYTF. The CDR3 nucleotides read TGTGCCAGCAGCCAATATGGGACAGGAGACTATGGCTACACCTTC. The chain is built from TRBV16 and TRBJ1-2; 8 bases agree with TRBD1. V was pared by 1 base and J by 3 bases, with 4 bases of the junction left unmatched. Germline CDR1 reads KGHSY; CDR2 reads FQNENV. This CDR3 region has 15 residues.

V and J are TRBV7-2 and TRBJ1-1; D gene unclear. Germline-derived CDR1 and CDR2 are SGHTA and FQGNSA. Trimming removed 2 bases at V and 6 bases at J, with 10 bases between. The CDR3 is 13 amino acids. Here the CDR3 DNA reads TGTGCCAGCAGCTTAAGTCCCGTCGCTGAAGCTTTCTTT. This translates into CASSLSPVAEAFF.

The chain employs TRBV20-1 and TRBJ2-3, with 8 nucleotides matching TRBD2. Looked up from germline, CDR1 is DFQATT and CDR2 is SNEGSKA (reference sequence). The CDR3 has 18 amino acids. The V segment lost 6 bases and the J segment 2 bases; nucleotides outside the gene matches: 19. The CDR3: CSASLGAGAGEDTDTQYF. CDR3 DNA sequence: TGCAGTGCCAGCTTGGGAGCGGGAGCCGGGGAGGACACAGATACGCAGTATTTT.

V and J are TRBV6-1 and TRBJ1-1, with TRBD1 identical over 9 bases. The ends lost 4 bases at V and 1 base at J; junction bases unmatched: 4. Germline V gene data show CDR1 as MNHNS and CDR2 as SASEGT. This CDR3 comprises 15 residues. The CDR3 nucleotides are TGTGCCAGCAGTGTCCCGGGACAGGGGAACACTGAAGCTTTCTTT. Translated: CASSVPGQGNTEAFF.

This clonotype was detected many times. DNA of the CDR3: TGTGCCAGCAGCTTACTCAGCCTAGCGGGATTCTACAATGAGCAGTTCTTC. This sequence encodes CASSLLSLAGFYNEQFF. The rearrangement links TRBV7-8 to TRBJ2-1; 9 bases are shared with TRBD2. Trimming cost V 2 bases and J 3 bases; bases outside gene matches: 8. This CDR3 region has 17 residues. Germline assignment: CDR1 SGHVS and CDR2 FQNEAQ.

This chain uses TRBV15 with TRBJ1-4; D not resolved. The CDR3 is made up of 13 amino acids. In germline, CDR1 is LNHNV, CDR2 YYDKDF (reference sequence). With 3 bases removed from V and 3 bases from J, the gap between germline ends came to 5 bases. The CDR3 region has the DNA TGTGCCACCAGCAGCGGCGCTAATGAAAAACTGTTTTTT. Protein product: CATSSGANEKLFF.

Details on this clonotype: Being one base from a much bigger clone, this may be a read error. DNA for the CDR3: TGTGCCCGCAGTTACTCGAGTGGGATTAACACTGAAGCTTTCTTT. Amino acids: CARSYSSGINTEAFF. V usage is TRBV6-2 or TRBV6-3 and J usage is TRBJ1-1, with D hard to call. The CDR3 loop spans 15 amino acids. Germline V gene data show CDR1 as MNHEY and CDR2 as SVGEGT.

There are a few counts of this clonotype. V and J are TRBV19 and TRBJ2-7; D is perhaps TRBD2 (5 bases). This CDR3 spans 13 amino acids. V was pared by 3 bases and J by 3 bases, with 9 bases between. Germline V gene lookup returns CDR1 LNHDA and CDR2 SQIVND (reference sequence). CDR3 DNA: TGTGCCAGTAGTATCACGGCGGGCTACGAGCAGTACTTC. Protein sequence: CASSITAGYEQYF.

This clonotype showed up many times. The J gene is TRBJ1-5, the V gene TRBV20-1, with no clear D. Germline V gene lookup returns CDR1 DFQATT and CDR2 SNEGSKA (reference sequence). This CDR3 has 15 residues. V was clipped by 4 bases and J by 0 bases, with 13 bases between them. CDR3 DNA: TGCAGTGCTATGCCCGCCGCTTATAGCAATCAGCCCCAGCATTTT. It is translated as CSAMPAAYSNQPQHF.

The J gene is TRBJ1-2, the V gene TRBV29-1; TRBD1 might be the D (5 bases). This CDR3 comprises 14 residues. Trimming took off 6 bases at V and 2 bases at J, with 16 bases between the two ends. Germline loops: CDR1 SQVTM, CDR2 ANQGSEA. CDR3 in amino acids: CSVPVHRSNYGYTF. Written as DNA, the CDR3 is TGCAGCGTCCCAGTACACAGGTCCAACTATGGCTACACCTTC. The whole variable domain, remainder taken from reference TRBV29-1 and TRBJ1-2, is SAVISQKPSRDICQRGTSLTIQCQVDSQVTMMFWYRQQPGQSLTLIATANQGSEATYESGFVIDKFPISRPNLTFSTLTVSNMSPEDSSIYLCSVPVHRSNYGYTFGSGTRLTVV.

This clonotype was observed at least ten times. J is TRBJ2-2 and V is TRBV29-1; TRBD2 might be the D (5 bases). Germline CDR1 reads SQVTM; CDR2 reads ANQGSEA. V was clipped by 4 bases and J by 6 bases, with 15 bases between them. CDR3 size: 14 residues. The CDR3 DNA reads TGCAGCGTTGGGAGAGGGAGTGGTTCCGGGGAGCTGTTTTTT. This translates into CSVGRGSGSGELFF.

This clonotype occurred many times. CDR3 in DNA: TGTGCCAGCACGGGGTCCGGAGACCAGCCCCAGCATTTT. The encoded protein is CASTGSGDQPQHF. This chain uses TRBV12-3 or TRBV12-4 with TRBJ1-5; D remains unclear. This CDR3 contains 13 residues. V shed 7 bases and J shed 7 bases, with 14 bases lying between them.

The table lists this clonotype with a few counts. The CDR3 nucleotides read TGTGCCTGGAAGGCGGGGGGCGCAGCCAATGAGCAGTTCTTC. Protein sequence: CAWKAGGAANEQFF. J is TRBJ2-1 and V is TRBV30; 8 bases match TRBD2. The V gene's germline CDR1 is GTSNPN and CDR2 SVGIG (reference sequence). This CDR3 region has 14 residues. V lost 4 bases, J lost 6 bases, and 8 bases stayed unmatched.

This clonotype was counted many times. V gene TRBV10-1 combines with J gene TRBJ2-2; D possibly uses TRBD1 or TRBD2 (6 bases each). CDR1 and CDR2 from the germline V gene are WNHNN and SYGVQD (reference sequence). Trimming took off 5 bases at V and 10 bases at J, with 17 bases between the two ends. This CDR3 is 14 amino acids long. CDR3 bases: TGCGCCAGCAGTCCCGGGGGAGACAGGCTGGAGCTGTTTTTT. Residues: CASSPGGDRLELFF.

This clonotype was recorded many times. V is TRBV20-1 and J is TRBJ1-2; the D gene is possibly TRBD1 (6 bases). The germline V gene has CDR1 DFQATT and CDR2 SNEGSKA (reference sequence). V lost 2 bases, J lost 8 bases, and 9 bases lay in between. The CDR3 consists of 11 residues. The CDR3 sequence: CSARQGNGYTF. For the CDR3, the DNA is TGCAGTGCTAGACAGGGGAACGGCTACACCTTC.

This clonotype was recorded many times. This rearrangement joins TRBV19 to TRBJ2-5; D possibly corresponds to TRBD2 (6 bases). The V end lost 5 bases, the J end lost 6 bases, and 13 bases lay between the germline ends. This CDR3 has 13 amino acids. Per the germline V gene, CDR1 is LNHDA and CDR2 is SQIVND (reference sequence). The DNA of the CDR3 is TGTGCCAGTAGTTCCCCGGGGGAGAAGACCCAGTACTTC. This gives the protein CASSSPGEKTQYF.

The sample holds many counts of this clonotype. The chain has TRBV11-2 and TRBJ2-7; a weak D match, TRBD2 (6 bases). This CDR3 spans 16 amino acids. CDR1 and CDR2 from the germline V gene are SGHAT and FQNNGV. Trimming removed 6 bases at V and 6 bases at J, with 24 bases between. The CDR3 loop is CASSLEGGIEALEQYF. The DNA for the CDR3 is TGTGCCAGCAGTCTTGAGGGCGGGATCGAAGCCCTCGAGCAGTACTTC.

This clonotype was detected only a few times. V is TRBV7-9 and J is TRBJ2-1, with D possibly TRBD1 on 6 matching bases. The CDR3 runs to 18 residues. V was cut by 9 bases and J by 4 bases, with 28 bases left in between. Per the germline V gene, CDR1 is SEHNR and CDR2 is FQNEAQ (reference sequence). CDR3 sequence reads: CASQGGIGPTLSYNEQFF. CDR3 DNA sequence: TGTGCCAGTCAAGGGGGTATCGGACCTACCCTCTCATACAATGAGCAGTTCTTC.

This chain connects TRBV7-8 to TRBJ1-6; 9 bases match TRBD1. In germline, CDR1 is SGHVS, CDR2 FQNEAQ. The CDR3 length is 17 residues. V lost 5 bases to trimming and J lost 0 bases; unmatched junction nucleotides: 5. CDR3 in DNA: TGTGCCAGCAGCCCCCAGGGACAGGGCTCCTATAATTCACCCCTCCACTTT. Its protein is CASSPQGQGSYNSPLHF.

The CDR3 loop is CASSLPIPGQFNEKLFF. As DNA, the CDR3 is TGTGCCAGCAGCTTACCCATACCGGGACAGTTTAATGAAAAACTGTTTTTT. J is TRBJ1-4 and V is TRBV7-9, with 7 positions matching TRBD1. Germline trimming cut 2 bases from V and 4 bases from J; bases unmatched to any gene: 10. The CDR3 is 17 amino acids. In germline, CDR1 is SEHNR, CDR2 FQNEAQ (reference sequence).

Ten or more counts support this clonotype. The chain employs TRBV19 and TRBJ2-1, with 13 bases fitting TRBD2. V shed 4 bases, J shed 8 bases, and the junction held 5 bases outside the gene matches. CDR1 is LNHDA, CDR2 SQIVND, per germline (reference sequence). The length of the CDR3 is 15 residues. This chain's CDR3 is CASSNRTSGRHEQFF. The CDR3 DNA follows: TGTGCCAGTAGTAACCGGACTAGCGGGAGACATGAGCAGTTCTTC.

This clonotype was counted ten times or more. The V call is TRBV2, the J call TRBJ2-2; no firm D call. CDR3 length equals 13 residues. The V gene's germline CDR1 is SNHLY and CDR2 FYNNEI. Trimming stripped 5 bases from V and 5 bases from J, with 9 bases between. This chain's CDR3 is CASSKDQTGELFF. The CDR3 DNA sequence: TGTGCCAGCAGTAAGGATCAGACCGGGGAGCTGTTTTTT.

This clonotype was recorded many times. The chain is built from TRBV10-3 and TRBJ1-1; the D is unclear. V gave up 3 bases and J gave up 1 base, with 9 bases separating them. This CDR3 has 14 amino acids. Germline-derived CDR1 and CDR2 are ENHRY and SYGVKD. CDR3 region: CAISDSTANTEAFF. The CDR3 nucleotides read TGTGCCATCAGTGACTCTACAGCGAACACTGAAGCTTTCTTT.

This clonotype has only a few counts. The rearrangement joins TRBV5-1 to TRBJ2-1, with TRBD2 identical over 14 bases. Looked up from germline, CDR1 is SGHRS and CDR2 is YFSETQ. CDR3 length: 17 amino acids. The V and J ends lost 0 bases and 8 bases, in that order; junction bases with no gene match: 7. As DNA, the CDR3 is TGCGCCAGCAGCTTGGGATTGGGACTAGCGGGAGCTCATGAGCAGTTCTTC. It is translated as CASSLGLGLAGAHEQFF. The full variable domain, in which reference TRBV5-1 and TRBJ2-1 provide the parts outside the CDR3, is KAGVTQTPRYLIKTRGQQVTLSCSPISGHRSVSWYQQTPGQGLQFLFEYFSETQRNKGNFPGRFSGRQFSNSRSEMNVSTLELGDSALYLCASSLGLGLAGAHEQFFGPGTRLTVL.

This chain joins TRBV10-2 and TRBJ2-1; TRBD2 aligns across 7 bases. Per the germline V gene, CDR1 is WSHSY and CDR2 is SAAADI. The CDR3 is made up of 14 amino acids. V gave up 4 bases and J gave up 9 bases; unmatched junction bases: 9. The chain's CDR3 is CASSGSGRWGEQFF. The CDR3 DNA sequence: TGCGCCAGCAGTGGTAGCGGGCGGTGGGGTGAGCAGTTCTTC.

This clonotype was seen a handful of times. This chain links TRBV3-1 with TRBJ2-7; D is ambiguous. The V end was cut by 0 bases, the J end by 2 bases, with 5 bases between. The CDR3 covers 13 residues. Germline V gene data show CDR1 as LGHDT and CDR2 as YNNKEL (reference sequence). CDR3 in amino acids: CASSQDWAYEQYF. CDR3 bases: TGTGCCAGCAGCCAAGATTGGGCCTACGAGCAGTACTTC.